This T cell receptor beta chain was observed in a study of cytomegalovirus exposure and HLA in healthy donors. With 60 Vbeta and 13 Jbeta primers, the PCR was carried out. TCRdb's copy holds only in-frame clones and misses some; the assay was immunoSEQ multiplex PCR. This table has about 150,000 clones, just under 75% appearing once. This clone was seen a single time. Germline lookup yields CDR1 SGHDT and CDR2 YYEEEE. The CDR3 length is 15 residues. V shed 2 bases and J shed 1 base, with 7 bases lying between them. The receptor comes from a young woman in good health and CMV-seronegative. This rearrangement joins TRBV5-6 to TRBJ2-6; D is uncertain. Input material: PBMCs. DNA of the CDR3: TGTGCCAGCAGCTTACGGGTTTCTGGGGCCAACGTCCTGACTTTC. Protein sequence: CASSLRVSGANVLTF.